This TCR beta chain was identified during a study of blood T cell repertoires in COVID-19. Germline V gene data show CDR1 as MDHEN and CDR2 as SYDVKM. The V and J ends lost 8 bases and 0 bases, in that order; junction bases with no gene match: 4. The CDR3 is 14 residues long. Libraries were prepared by immunoSEQ multiplex PCR; TCRdb keeps only in-frame clonotypes and omits some of them. The table shows more than 300,000 clones, with 90% to 95% occurring only once. This chain connects TRBV28 to TRBJ1-1, with 9 positions matching TRBD1. The origin of this receptor is a woman aged 35 to 49 who had been exposed to COVID-19. Sequenced input: PBMCs or T cells enriched from blood (not recorded which). As DNA, the CDR3 is TGTGCCAGCTGGGACAGGGCGATGAACACTGAAGCTTTCTTT. Residues: CASWDRAMNTEAFF.